The clone carrying this T cell receptor beta chain occurred a few times. Its antigen is as yet unknown. These data are taken from a study of cytomegalovirus exposure and HLA in healthy donors. On the study more broadly: The roughly 130 validation repertoires were reported in a later analysis to have been generated on the same platform as the approximately 700 first-cohort repertoires.

Study outcomes and limitations: TCR beta chains numbering some 160 were designated cytomegalovirus-associated. Using the classifier, cytomegalovirus status was reportedly diagnosed with high specificity and sensitivity. A subsequent analysis found that TCR clusters from the first cohort also tended to co-occur in the roughly 120 validation repertoires, with 90% to 95% of cluster scores above 0.

Method: immunoSEQ multiplex PCR; TCRdb's copy keeps in-frame clones and lacks some. The sample lists 200,000 to 250,000 clones, about 90% occurring once. The V end was cut by 5 bases, the J end by 7 bases, with 17 bases between. The CDR3 covers 14 residues. From germline, CDR1 is MNHEY and CDR2 SVGAGI. The sequencing input was PBMCs. The source is a woman aged 18 to 35 in good health and CMV-seronegative. This rearrangement joins TRBV6-5 to TRBJ1-2, with TRBD1 as a possible D gene (6 bases). This chain's CDR3 is CASSPWDTVRGYTF. CDR3 sequence (DNA): TGTGCCAGCAGTCCGTGGGACACCGTCCGTGGCTACACCTTC.